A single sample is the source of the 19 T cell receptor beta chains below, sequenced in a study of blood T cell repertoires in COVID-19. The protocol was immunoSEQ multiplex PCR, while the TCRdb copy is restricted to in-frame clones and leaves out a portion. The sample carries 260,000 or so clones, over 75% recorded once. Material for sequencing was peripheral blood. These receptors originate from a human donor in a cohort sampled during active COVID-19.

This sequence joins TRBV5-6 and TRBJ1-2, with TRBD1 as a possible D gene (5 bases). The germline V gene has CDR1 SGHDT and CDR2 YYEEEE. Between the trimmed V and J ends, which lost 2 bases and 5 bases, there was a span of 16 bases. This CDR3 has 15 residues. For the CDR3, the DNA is TGTGCCAGCAGCTTTAATAGACAGTCTCCGTATGGCTACACCTTC. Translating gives CASSFNRQSPYGYTF. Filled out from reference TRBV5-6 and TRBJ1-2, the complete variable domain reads DAGVTQSPTHLIKTRGQQVTLRCSPKSGHDTVSWYQQALGQGPQFIFQYYEEEERQRGNFPDRFSGHQFPNYSSELNVNALLLGDSALYLCASSFNRQSPYGYTFGSGTRLTVV.

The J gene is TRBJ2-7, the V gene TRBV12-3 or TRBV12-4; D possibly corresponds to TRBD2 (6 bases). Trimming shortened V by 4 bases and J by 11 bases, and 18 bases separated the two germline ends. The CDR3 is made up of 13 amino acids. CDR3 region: CASSYGGSGAKYF. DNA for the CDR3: TGTGCCAGCAGTTATGGAGGGTCAGGTGCGAAGTACTTC.

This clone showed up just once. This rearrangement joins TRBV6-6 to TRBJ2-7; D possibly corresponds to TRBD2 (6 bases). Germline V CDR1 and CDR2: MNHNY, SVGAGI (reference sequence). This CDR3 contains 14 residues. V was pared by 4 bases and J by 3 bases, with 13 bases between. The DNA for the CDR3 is TGTGCCAGCAGTTTGGGGGAGGTGGGCTACGAGCAGTACTTC. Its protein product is CASSLGEVGYEQYF.

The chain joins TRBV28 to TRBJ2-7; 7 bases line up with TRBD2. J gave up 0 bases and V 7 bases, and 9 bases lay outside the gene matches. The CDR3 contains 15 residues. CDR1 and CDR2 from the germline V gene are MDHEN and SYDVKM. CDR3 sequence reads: CASKPPGGSSYEQYF. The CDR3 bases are TGTGCCAGCAAACCCCCAGGCGGGAGCTCCTACGAGCAGTACTTC. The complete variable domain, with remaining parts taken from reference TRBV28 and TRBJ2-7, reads DVKVTQSSRYLVKRTGEKVFLECVQDMDHENMFWYRQDPGLGLRLIYFSYDVKMKEKGDIPEGYSVSREKKERFSLILESASTNQTSMYLCASKPPGGSSYEQYFGPGTRLTVT.

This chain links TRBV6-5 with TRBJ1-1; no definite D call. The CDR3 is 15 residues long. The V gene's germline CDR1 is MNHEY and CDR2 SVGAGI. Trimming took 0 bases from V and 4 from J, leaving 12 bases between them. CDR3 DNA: TGTGCCAGCAGTTACTCAGAGGGTTCCGCCACTGAAGCTTTCTTT. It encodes CASSYSEGSATEAFF.

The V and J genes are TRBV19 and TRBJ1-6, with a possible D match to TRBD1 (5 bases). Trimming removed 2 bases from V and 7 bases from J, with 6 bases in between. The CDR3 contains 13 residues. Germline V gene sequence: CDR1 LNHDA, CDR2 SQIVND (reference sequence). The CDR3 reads CASSIQGNSPLHF. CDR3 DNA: TGTGCCAGTAGTATACAGGGAAATTCACCCCTCCACTTT.

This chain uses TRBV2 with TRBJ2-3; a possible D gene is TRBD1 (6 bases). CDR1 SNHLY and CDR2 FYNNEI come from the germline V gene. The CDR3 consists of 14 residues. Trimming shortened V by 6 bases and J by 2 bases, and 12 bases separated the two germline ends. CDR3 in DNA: TGTGCCAGCAGGGTACAGGGATTCACAGATACGCAGTATTTT. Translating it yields CASRVQGFTDTQYF. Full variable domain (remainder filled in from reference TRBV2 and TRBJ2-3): EPEVTQTPSHQVTQMGQEVILRCVPISNHLYFYWYRQILGQKVEFLVSFYNNEISEKSEIFDDQFSVERPDGSNFTLKIRSTKLEDSAMYFCASRVQGFTDTQYFGPGTRLTVL.

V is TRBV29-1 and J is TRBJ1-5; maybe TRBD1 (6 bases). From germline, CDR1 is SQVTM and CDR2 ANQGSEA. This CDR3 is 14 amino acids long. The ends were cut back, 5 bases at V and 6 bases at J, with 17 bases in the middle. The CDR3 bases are TGCAGCGTTCAACTCGGAGGGGGGGGTCAGCCCCAGCATTTT. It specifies CSVQLGGGGQPQHF. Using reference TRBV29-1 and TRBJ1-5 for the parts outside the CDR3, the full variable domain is SAVISQKPSRDICQRGTSLTIQCQVDSQVTMMFWYRQQPGQSLTLIATANQGSEATYESGFVIDKFPISRPNLTFSTLTVSNMSPEDSSIYLCSVQLGGGGQPQHFGDGTRLSIL.

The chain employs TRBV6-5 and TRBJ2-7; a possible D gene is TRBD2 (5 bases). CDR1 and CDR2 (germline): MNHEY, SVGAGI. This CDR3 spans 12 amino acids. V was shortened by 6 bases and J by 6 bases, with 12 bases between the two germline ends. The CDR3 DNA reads TGTGCCAGCAGGGAGGTGGCAGTCGAGCAGTACTTC. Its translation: CASREVAVEQYF.

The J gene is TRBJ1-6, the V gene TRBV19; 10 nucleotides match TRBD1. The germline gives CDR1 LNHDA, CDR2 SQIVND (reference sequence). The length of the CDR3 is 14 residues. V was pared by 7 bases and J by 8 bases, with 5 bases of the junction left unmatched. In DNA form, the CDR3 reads TGTGCCAGTACCCCGGGACAGGGGTATTCACCCCTCCACTTT. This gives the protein CASTPGQGYSPLHF.

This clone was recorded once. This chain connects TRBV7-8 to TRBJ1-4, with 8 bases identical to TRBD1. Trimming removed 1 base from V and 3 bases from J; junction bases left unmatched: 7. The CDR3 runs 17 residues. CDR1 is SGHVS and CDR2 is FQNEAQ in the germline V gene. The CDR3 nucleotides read TGTGCCAGCAGCTTAGTCGGCAGGGGGCGGGCTAATGAAAAACTGTTTTTT. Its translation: CASSLVGRGRANEKLFF.

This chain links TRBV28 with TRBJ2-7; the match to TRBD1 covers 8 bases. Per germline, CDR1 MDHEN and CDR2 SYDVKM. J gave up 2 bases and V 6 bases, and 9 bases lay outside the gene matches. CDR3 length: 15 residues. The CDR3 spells CASRLWTGSAYEQYF. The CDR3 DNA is TGTGCCAGCAGGCTCTGGACAGGGAGCGCCTACGAGCAGTACTTC.

The CDR3 nucleotides are TGTGCCAGCAGCCTGACCGGGGGCTCTGGAAACACCATATATTTT. This translates into CASSLTGGSGNTIYF. This chain uses TRBV11-2 with TRBJ1-3; possibly TRBD1 for D (5 bases). This CDR3 region has 15 residues. Germline V gives CDR1 SGHAT, CDR2 FQNNGV. Between the trimmed V and J ends, which lost 5 bases and 0 bases, there was a span of 11 bases.

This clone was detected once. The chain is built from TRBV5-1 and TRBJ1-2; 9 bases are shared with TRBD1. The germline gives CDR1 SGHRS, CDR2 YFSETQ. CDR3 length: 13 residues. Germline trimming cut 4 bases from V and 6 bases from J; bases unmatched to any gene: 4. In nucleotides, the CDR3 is TGCGCCAGCAGCCTTAGGACAGGGGATGGCTACACCTTC. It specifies CASSLRTGDGYTF. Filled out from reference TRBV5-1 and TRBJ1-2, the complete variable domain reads KAGVTQTPRYLIKTRGQQVTLSCSPISGHRSVSWYQQTPGQGLQFLFEYFSETQRNKGNFPGRFSGRQFSNSRSEMNVSTLELGDSALYLCASSLRTGDGYTFGSGTRLTVV.

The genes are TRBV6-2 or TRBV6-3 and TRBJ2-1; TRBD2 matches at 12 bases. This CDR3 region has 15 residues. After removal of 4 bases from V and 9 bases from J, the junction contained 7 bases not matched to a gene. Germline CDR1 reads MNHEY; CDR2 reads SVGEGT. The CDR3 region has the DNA TGTGCCAGCAGTTCCCGGACTAGCGGGAACCTTGAGCAGTTCTTC. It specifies CASSSRTSGNLEQFF.

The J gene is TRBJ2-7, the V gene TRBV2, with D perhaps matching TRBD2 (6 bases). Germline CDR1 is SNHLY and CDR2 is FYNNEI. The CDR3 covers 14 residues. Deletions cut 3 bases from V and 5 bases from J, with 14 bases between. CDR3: CASSESLGGNEQYF. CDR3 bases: TGTGCCAGCAGTGAGAGTCTTGGGGGGAACGAGCAGTACTTC.

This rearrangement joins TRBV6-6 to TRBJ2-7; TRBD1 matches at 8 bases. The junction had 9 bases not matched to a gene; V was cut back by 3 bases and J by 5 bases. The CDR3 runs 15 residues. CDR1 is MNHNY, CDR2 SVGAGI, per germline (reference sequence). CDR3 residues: CASSYPGQGFDEQYF. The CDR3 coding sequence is TGTGCCAGCAGTTATCCAGGACAGGGATTTGACGAGCAGTACTTC.

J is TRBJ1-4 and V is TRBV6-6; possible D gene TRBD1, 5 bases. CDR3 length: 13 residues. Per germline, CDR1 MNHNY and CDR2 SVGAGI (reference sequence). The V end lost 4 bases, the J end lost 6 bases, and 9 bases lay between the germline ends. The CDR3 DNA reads TGTGCCAGCAGTTTGCTCAGGGATGAAAAACTGTTTTTT. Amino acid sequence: CASSLLRDEKLFF.

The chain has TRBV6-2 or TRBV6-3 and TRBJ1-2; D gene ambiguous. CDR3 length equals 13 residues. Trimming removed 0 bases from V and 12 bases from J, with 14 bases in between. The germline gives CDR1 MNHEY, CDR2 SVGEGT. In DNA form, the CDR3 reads TGTGCCAGCAGTTACTCGAGGGCAGTGCGAAACACCTTC. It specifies CASSYSRAVRNTF.